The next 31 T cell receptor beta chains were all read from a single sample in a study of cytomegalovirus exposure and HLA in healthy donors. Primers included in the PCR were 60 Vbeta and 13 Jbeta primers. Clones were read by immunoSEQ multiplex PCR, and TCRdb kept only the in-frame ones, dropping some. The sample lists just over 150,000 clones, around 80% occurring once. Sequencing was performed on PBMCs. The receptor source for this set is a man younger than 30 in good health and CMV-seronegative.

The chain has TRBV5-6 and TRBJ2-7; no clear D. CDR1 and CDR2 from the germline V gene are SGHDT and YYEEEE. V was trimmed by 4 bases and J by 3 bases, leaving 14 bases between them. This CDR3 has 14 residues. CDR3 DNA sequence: TGTGCCAGCAGCATAGCCGGGTCCAACTACGAGCAGTACTTC. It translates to CASSIAGSNYEQYF.

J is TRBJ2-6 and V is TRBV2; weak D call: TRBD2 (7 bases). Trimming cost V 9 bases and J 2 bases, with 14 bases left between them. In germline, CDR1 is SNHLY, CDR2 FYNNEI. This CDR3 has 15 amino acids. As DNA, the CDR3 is TGTGCCAGTACACGGGGGGCGGCTGGGGCCAACGTCCTGACTTTC. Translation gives CASTRGAAGANVLTF.

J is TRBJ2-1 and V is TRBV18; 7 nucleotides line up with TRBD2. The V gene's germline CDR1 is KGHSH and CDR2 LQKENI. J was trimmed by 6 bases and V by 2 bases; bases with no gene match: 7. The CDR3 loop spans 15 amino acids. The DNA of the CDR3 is TGTGCCAGCTCACCAATGGCGGGAGTTGGCAATGAGCAGTTCTTC. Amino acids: CASSPMAGVGNEQFF.

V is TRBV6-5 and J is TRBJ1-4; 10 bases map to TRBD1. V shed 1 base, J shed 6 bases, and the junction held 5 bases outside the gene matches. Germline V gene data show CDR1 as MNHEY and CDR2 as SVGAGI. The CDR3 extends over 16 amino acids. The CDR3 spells CASSYFLGTGDEKLFF. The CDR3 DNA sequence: TGTGCCAGCAGTTACTTCCTCGGGACAGGGGATGAAAAACTGTTTTTT.

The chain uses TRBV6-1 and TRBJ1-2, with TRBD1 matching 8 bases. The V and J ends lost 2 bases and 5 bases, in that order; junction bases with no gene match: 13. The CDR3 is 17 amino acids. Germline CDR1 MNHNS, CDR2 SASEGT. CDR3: CASSETRGRFYSYGYTF. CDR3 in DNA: TGTGCCAGCAGTGAAACCAGGGGGCGGTTTTATAGTTATGGCTACACCTTC.

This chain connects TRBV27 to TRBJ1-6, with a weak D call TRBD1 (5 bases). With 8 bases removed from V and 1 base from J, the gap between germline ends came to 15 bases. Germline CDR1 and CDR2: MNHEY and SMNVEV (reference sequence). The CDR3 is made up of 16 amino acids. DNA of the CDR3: TGTGCCAGCCGCCCTGGGGGGGGATCCTATAATTCACCCCTCCACTTT. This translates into CASRPGGGSYNSPLHF.

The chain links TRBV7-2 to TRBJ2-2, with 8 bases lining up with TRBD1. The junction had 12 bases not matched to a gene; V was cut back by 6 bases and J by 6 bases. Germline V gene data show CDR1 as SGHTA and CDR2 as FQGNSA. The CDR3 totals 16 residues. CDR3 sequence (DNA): TGTGCCAGCAGACCCCGGACAGGGCCGAGGGCCGGGGAGCTGTTTTTT. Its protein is CASRPRTGPRAGELFF.

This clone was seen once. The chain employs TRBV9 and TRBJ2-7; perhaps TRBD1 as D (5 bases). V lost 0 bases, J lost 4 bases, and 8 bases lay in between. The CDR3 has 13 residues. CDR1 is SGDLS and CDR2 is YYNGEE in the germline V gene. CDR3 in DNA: TGTGCCAGCAGCGTAGAGACAGCTTACGAGCAGTACTTC. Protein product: CASSVETAYEQYF.

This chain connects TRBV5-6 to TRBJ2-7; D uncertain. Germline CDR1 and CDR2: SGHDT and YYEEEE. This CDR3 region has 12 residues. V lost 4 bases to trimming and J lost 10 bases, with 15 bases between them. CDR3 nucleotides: TGTGCCAGCAGCCTTTCTCCTTCCGTCCAGTACTTC. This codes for CASSLSPSVQYF.

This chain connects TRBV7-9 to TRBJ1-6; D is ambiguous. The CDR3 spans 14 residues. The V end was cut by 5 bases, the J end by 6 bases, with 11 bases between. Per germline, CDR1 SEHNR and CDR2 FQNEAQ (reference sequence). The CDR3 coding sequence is TGTGCCAGCAGCGCAGGAAGCCCTAATTCACCCCTCCACTTT. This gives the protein CASSAGSPNSPLHF. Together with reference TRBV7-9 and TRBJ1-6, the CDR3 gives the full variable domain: DTGVSQNPRHKITKRGQNVTFRCDPISEHNRLYWYRQTLGQGPEFLTYFQNEAQLEKSRLLSDRFSAERPKGSFSTLEIQRTEQGDSAMYLCASSAGSPNSPLHFGNGTRLTVT.

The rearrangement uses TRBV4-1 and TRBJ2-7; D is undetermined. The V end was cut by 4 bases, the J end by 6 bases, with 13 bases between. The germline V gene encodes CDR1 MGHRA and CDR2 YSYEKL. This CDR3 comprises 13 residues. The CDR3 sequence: CASSPQWAVEQYF. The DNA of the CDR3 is TGCGCCAGCAGCCCCCAGTGGGCTGTCGAGCAGTACTTC.

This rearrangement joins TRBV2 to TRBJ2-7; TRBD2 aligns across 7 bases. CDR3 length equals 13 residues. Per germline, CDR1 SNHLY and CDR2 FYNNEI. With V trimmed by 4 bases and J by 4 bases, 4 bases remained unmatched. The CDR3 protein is CASSGGGSYEQYF. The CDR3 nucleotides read TGTGCCAGCAGTGGGGGCGGGAGTTACGAGCAGTACTTC.

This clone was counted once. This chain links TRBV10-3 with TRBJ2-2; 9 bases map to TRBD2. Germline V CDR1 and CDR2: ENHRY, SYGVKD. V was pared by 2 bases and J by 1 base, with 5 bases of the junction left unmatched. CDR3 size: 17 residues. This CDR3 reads CAISEPGLAWNTGELFF. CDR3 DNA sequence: TGTGCCATCAGTGAGCCAGGACTAGCGTGGAACACCGGGGAGCTGTTTTTT.

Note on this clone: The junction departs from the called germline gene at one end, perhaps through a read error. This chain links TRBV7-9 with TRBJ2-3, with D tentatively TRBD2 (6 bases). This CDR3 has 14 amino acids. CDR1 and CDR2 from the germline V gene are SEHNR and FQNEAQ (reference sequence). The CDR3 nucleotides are TGTTCCAGCAGCAACGGAGGGCCGGAAGATACGCAGTATTTT. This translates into CSSSNGGPEDTQYF.

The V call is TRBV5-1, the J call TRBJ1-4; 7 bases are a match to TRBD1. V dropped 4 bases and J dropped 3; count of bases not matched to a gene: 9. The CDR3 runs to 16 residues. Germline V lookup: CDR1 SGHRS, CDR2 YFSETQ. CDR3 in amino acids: CASSPDAGQPNEKLFF. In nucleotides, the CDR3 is TGCGCCAGCAGCCCCGATGCGGGACAGCCTAATGAAAAACTGTTTTTT.

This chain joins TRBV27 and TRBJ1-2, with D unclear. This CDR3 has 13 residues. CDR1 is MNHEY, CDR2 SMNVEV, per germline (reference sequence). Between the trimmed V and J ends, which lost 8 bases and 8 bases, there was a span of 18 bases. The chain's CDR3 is CASADVTLNGYTF. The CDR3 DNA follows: TGTGCCAGCGCAGACGTGACTCTCAACGGCTACACCTTC.

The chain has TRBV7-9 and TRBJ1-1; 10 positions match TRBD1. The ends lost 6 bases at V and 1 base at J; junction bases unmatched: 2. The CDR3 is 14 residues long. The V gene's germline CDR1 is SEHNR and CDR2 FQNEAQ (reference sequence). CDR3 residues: CASRRDRGNTEAFF. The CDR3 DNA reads TGTGCCAGCAGGAGGGACAGGGGGAACACTGAAGCTTTCTTT.

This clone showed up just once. The CDR3 sequence is CASSAQLPPQGEQYF. The CDR3 DNA follows: TGTGCCAGCAGCGCGCAGCTCCCACCGCAGGGGGAGCAGTACTTC. This sequence joins TRBV7-9 and TRBJ2-7, with TRBD1 as a possible D gene (6 bases). From germline, CDR1 is SEHNR and CDR2 FQNEAQ (reference sequence). The germline V and J ends were trimmed by 5 bases and 7 bases, with 21 bases remaining between them. This CDR3 contains 15 residues.

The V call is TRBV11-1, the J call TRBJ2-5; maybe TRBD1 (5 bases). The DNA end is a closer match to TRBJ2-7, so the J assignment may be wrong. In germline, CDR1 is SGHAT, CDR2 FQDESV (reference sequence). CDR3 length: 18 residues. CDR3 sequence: CASSLDLPARVAQHEQYF. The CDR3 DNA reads TGTGCCAGCAGCTTAGACCTACCCGCCAGGGTTGCTCAGCACGAGCAGTACTTC.

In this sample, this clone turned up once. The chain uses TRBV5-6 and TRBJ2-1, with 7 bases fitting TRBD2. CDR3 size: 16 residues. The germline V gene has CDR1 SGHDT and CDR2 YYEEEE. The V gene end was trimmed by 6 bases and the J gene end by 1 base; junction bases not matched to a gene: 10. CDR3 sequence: CASNLWRGGSYNEQFF. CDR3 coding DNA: TGTGCCAGCAACCTATGGAGGGGAGGGTCCTACAATGAGCAGTTCTTC.

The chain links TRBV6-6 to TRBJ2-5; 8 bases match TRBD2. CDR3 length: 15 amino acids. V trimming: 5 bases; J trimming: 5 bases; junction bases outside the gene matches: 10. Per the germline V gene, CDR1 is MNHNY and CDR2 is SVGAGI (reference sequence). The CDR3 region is CASSDPGTRRETQYF. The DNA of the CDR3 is TGTGCCAGCAGTGACCCCGGGACTAGAAGGGAGACCCAGTACTTC.

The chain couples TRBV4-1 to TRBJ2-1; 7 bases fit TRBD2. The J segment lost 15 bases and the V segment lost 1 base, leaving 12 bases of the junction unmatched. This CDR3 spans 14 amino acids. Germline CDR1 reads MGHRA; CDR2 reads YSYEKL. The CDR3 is CASSQVAGESALFF. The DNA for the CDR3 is TGCGCCAGCAGCCAAGTAGCGGGTGAGTCGGCTCTGTTCTTC.

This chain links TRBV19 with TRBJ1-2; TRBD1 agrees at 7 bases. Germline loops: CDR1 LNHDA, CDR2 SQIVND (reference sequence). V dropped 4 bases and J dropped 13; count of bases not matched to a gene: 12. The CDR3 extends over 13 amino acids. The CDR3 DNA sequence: TGTGCCAGTAGTACCCCGGGACAGAGGAGCTGCACCTTC. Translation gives CASSTPGQRSCTF.

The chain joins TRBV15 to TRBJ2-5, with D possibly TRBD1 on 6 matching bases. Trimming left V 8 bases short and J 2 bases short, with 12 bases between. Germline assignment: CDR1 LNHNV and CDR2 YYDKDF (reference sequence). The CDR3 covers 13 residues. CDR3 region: CATATGPQETQYF. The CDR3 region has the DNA TGTGCCACCGCTACAGGGCCGCAAGAGACCCAGTACTTC.

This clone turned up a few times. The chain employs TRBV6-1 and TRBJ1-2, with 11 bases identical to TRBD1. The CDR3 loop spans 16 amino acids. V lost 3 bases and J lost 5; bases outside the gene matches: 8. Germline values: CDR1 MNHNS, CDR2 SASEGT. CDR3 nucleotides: TGTGCCAGCAGTGATCTTGGGACAGGGGGGCTTTATGGCTACACCTTC. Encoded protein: CASSDLGTGGLYGYTF.

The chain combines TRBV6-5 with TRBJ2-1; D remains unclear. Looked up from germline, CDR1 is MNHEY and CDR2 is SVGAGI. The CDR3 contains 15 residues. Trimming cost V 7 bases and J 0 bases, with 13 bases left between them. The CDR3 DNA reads TGTGCCAGCAATCCAGACGGGTACTCCTACAATGAGCAGTTCTTC. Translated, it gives CASNPDGYSYNEQFF.

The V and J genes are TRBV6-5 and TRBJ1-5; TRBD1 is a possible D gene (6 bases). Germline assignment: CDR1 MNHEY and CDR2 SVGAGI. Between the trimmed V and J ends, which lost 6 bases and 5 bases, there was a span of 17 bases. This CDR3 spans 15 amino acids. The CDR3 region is CASRNLDSPDQPQHF. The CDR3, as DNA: TGTGCCAGCAGGAACCTGGACAGCCCTGATCAGCCCCAGCATTTT.

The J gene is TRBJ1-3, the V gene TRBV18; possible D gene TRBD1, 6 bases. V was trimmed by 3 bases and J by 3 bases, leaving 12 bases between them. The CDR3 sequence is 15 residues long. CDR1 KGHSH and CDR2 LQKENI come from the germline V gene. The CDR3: CASSPAGTSGNTIYF. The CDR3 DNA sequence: TGTGCCAGCTCACCGGCCGGGACAAGTGGAAACACCATATATTTT.

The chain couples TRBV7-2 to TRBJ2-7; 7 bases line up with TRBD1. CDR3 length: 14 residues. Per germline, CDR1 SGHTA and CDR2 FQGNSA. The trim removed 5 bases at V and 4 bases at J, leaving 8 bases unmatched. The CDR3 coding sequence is TGTGCCAGCAGCCCCGGGACAGAAGAATACGAGCAGTACTTC. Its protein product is CASSPGTEEYEQYF.

In DNA form, the CDR3 reads TGTGCCAGCTCACCTACACAGGGGCGGGAGACCCAGTACTTC. Translating gives CASSPTQGRETQYF. The chain is built from TRBV18 and TRBJ2-5, with 7 bases that match TRBD1. With 3 bases clipped from V and 5 bases from J, the junction kept 6 bases outside the gene matches. The CDR3 extends over 14 amino acids. CDR1 KGHSH and CDR2 LQKENI come from the germline V gene.

This CDR3 reads CASRDGQFNNYGYTF. CDR3 bases: TGTGCCAGCAGAGACGGACAGTTCAATAACTATGGCTACACCTTC. The J gene is TRBJ1-2, the V gene TRBV6-6; possibly TRBD1 for D (6 bases). Germline V gives CDR1 MNHNY, CDR2 SVGAGI (reference sequence). V was cut by 6 bases and J by 1 base, with 15 bases left in between. CDR3 length: 15 residues.